The 23 T cell receptor beta chains given below trace back to one sample, sequenced in a study of blood T cell repertoires in COVID-19. Data came from immunoSEQ multiplex PCR; TCRdb stores just in-frame clones and leaves some out. The profile shows 50,000 to 75,000 clones, approximately 80% of them singletons. The sample was peripheral blood. These receptor sequences come from an elderly man with active or convalescent COVID-19.

The table lists this clone with many counts. This CDR3 is CASGWGVVAEQFF. For the CDR3, the DNA is TGTGCCAGTGGATGGGGCGTCGTCGCTGAGCAGTTCTTC. V is TRBV19 and J is TRBJ2-1; D is possibly TRBD1 (5 bases). The CDR3 totals 13 residues. V was shortened by 8 bases and J by 9 bases, with 17 bases between the two germline ends. The germline gives CDR1 LNHDA, CDR2 SQIVND (reference sequence).

The V call is TRBV7-6, the J call TRBJ1-3; D gene ambiguous. Trimming took 1 base from V and 1 from J, leaving 11 bases between them. This CDR3 spans 16 amino acids. Germline V gives CDR1 SGHVS, CDR2 FNYEAQ. CDR3 loop: CASSLGLGLSGNTIYF. The CDR3, as DNA: TGTGCCAGCAGCTTAGGTCTAGGTCTATCTGGAAACACCATATATTTT.

This clone was counted only a few times. J is TRBJ2-1 and V is TRBV2, with 11 bases fitting TRBD2. V lost 4 bases to trimming and J lost 0 bases; unmatched junction nucleotides: 20. The length of the CDR3 is 22 residues. CDR1 and CDR2 (germline): SNHLY, FYNNEI. CDR3 residues: CASSVPPVGLAGGSSSYNEQFF. CDR3 bases: TGTGCCAGCAGTGTACCTCCAGTAGGGCTAGCGGGGGGCTCGAGCTCCTACAATGAGCAGTTCTTC.

This chain links TRBV18 with TRBJ2-3; 7 nucleotides align to TRBD2. This CDR3 comprises 16 residues. The V gene end was trimmed by 4 bases and the J gene end by 0 bases; junction bases not matched to a gene: 7. Germline lookup yields CDR1 KGHSH and CDR2 LQKENI. The CDR3, as DNA: TGTGCCAGCTCACGGACCTCTAGCGGTAGCACAGATACGCAGTATTTT. This sequence encodes CASSRTSSGSTDTQYF.

This clone was seen many times. The V and J genes are TRBV27 and TRBJ2-7; 8 nucleotides match TRBD1. With 4 bases clipped from V and 5 bases from J, the junction kept 13 bases outside the gene matches. The CDR3 extends over 16 amino acids. In germline, CDR1 is MNHEY, CDR2 SMNVEV (reference sequence). The CDR3 spells CASSSSADRAVNEQYF. CDR3 sequence (DNA): TGTGCCAGCAGTTCGTCCGCGGACAGGGCAGTAAACGAGCAGTACTTC.

This clone appeared a few times. The J gene is TRBJ2-3, the V gene TRBV29-1, with TRBD1 as a possible D gene (6 bases). Trimming removed 5 bases from V and 1 base from J, with 13 bases in between. Germline V gene data show CDR1 as SQVTM and CDR2 as ANQGSEA. This CDR3 region has 14 residues. The DNA for the CDR3 is TGCAGCGTTCAGGGGACCGCTGGCACAGATACGCAGTATTTT. Amino acids: CSVQGTAGTDTQYF.

J is TRBJ1-5 and V is TRBV5-8; D is unresolved. Trimming took off 4 bases at V and 0 bases at J, with 11 bases between the two ends. The CDR3 sequence is 15 residues long. Germline V CDR1 and CDR2: SGHTS, YDEGEE. This chain's CDR3 is CASSRTSYSNQPQHF. Here the CDR3 DNA reads TGTGCCAGCAGCCGTACCAGTTATAGCAATCAGCCCCAGCATTTT.

This clone showed up just once. This chain links TRBV28 with TRBJ2-7, with 7 bases aligning to TRBD1. Germline trimming cut 10 bases from V and 12 bases from J; bases unmatched to any gene: 18. Looked up from germline, CDR1 is MDHEN and CDR2 is SYDVKM. The CDR3 covers 13 residues. CDR3 sequence reads: CATRDSQSLAWYF. Here the CDR3 DNA reads TGTGCCACCAGGGACAGCCAATCCCTTGCCTGGTACTTC.

The CDR3, as DNA: TGTGCCAGCAGCTCACCTACAGGGGGCGAGACCCAGTACTTC. Amino acid sequence: CASSSPTGGETQYF. V and J are TRBV7-2 and TRBJ2-5; 9 bases agree with TRBD1. Germline CDR1 SGHTA, CDR2 FQGNSA. The CDR3 length is 14 residues. Losses at the gene ends were 4 bases for V and 5 bases for J; bases not matched to a gene: 5. The variable domain in full, with the rest retrieved from reference TRBV7-2 and TRBJ2-5, is GAGVSQSPSNKVTEKGKDVELRCDPISGHTALYWYRQSLGQGLEFLIYFQGNSAPDKSGLPSDRFSAERTGGSVSTLTIQRTQQEDSAVYLCASSSPTGGETQYFGPGTRLLVL.

This clone was observed a few times. V is TRBV7-9 and J is TRBJ1-5; D gene ambiguous. Germline CDR1 reads SEHNR; CDR2 reads FQNEAQ (reference sequence). CDR3 length equals 13 residues. With 5 bases removed from V and 2 bases from J, the gap between germline ends came to 7 bases. DNA of the CDR3: TGTGCCAGCAGCCACGGGGGCAATCAGCCCCAGCATTTT. Protein sequence: CASSHGGNQPQHF.

This chain links TRBV19 with TRBJ2-2; 7 bases are a match to TRBD1. The CDR3 has 15 amino acids. V dropped 4 bases and J dropped 5; count of bases not matched to a gene: 7. Germline V lookup: CDR1 LNHDA, CDR2 SQIVND (reference sequence). The CDR3 loop reads CASSTSIQGTGELFF. CDR3 nucleotides: TGTGCCAGTAGTACCTCCATACAGGGGACCGGGGAGCTGTTTTTT. Drawing the rest from reference TRBV19 and TRBJ2-2, the complete variable domain is DGGITQSPKYLFRKEGQNVTLSCEQNLNHDAMYWYRQDPGQGLRLIYYSQIVNDFQKGDIAEGYSVSREKKESFPLTVTSAQKNPTAFYLCASSTSIQGTGELFFGEGSRLTVL.

The rearrangement uses TRBV19 and TRBJ2-3; D possibly corresponds to TRBD2 (5 bases). Germline CDR1 reads LNHDA; CDR2 reads SQIVND (reference sequence). The CDR3 has 15 amino acids. V was shortened by 7 bases and J by 2 bases, with 16 bases between the two germline ends. CDR3 DNA sequence: TGTGCCAGTACTCCACTCAGCGGTAACACAGATACGCAGTATTTT. This sequence encodes CASTPLSGNTDTQYF.

The J gene is TRBJ1-4, the V gene TRBV18; D remains unclear. The CDR3 loop spans 13 amino acids. Germline CDR1 KGHSH, CDR2 LQKENI. Trimming took off 6 bases at V and 6 bases at J, with 11 bases between the two ends. CDR3 bases: TGTGCCAGCTCTCAGGTGGTTCATGAAAAACTGTTTTTT. It encodes CASSQVVHEKLFF.

This sequence joins TRBV1 and TRBJ1-3; the table's D call, TRBD1, was not checked against the DNA. TRBV1 is a known pseudogene. The CDR3 spans 20 residues. CDR3 in DNA: TGCACCAGCAGCCACCCGGGACAGGGGCCCTTTACTTACTCTGGAAACACCATATATTTT. Residues: CTSSHPGQGPFTYSGNTIYF.

J is TRBJ2-7 and V is TRBV28; 12 bases are shared with TRBD1. There are 13 residues in the CDR3. V lost 6 bases to trimming and J lost 4 bases; unmatched junction nucleotides: 1. Germline CDR1 reads MDHEN; CDR2 reads SYDVKM. DNA for the CDR3: TGTGCCAGCAGGGGACAGGGGGCTTACGAGCAGTACTTC. As protein: CASRGQGAYEQYF.

The chain recombines TRBV15 with TRBJ1-1; possible D gene TRBD1, 6 bases. The CDR3 contains 18 residues. Germline-derived CDR1 and CDR2 are LNHNV and YYDKDF (reference sequence). V lost 0 bases to trimming and J lost 0 bases, with 17 bases between them. This CDR3 is CATSREQGLGTMNTEAFF. The CDR3 bases are TGTGCCACCAGCAGAGAGCAGGGGCTTGGTACGATGAACACTGAAGCTTTCTTT.

The chain employs TRBV24-1 and TRBJ2-2; tentative D call: TRBD1 (6 bases). Germline V gene data show CDR1 as KGHDR and CDR2 as SFDVKD. Deletions cut 4 bases from V and 3 bases from J, with 8 bases between. The CDR3 consists of 14 residues. The CDR3 nucleotides are TGTGCCACCAGTGAAACAGGGTACACCGGGGAGCTGTTTTTT. Translated: CATSETGYTGELFF.

The chain combines TRBV28 with TRBJ1-5; D is possibly TRBD1 (6 bases). This CDR3 spans 14 amino acids. Germline V gene data show CDR1 as MDHEN and CDR2 as SYDVKM. Trimming shortened V by 11 bases and J by 1 base, and 15 bases separated the two germline ends. The CDR3 protein is CAGQQGSSNQPQHF. DNA for the CDR3: TGTGCCGGCCAACAGGGATCGAGCAATCAGCCCCAGCATTTT.

The chain has TRBV4-3 and TRBJ2-3; 9 bases agree with TRBD2. Trimming cost V 1 base and J 2 bases; bases outside gene matches: 4. The CDR3 is made up of 16 amino acids. Looked up from germline, CDR1 is LGHNA and CDR2 is YSLEER. The CDR3 loop reads CASSQGPSGNTDTQYF. The DNA of the CDR3 is TGCGCCAGCAGCCAAGGTCCTAGCGGGAACACAGATACGCAGTATTTT.

V usage is TRBV9 and J usage is TRBJ1-2; the D is unclear. Per germline, CDR1 SGDLS and CDR2 YYNGEE. The germline V and J ends were trimmed by 0 bases and 5 bases, with 14 bases remaining between them. The CDR3 consists of 15 residues. CDR3 sequence (DNA): TGTGCCAGCAGCGTAGCCCAGCGCACCTTATATGGCTACACCTTC. Translating gives CASSVAQRTLYGYTF.

CDR3 DNA: TGTGCCAGCAGCCGGACAGACCCTCACTATGGCTACACCTTC. It is translated as CASSRTDPHYGYTF. This chain uses TRBV6-5 with TRBJ1-2; tentatively, D is TRBD1 (6 bases). V was trimmed by 6 bases and J by 3 bases, leaving 14 bases between them. CDR3 length equals 14 residues. Germline-derived CDR1 and CDR2 are MNHEY and SVGAGI.

This chain connects TRBV7-7 to TRBJ2-1, with 9 bases identical to TRBD1. Trimming at V came to 0 bases and at J to 7 bases, leaving 7 bases not matched to a gene. The V gene's germline CDR1 is SSHAT and CDR2 FNYEAQ (reference sequence). This CDR3 spans 16 amino acids. In DNA, the CDR3 is TGTGCCAGCAGCTTAGCTTCGGGCGGACAGGGGAATGAGCAGTTCTTC. Amino acids: CASSLASGGQGNEQFF.

The V and J genes are TRBV18 and TRBJ2-5, with D possibly TRBD2 on 5 matching bases. This CDR3 has 15 amino acids. Trimming pared 3 bases from V and 3 bases from J, leaving 14 bases between. Germline CDR1 reads KGHSH; CDR2 reads LQKENI. This chain's CDR3 is CASSPRGGREETQYF. The CDR3 nucleotides are TGTGCCAGCTCACCCAGAGGTGGGCGGGAAGAGACCCAGTACTTC. The whole variable domain, filled in from reference TRBV18 and TRBJ2-5, reads NAGVMQNPRHLVRRRGQEARLRCSPMKGHSHVYWYRQLPEEGLKFMVYLQKENIIDESGMPKERFSAEFPKEGPSILRIQQVVRGDSAAYFCASSPRGGREETQYFGPGTRLLVL.